This TCR beta chain was identified during a study of shared clonotypes between healthy human individuals. About this clone: The target antigen is unknown.

Losses at the gene ends were 4 bases for V and 3 bases for J; bases not matched to a gene: 15. The germline V gene encodes CDR1 LNHDA and CDR2 SQIVND (reference sequence). The CDR3 runs 18 residues. Study-wide points: Only blood samples were collected, and tissue repertoires likely differ.

Only in-frame clones appear in the TCRdb table, and some are missing; sequencing was by immunoSEQ multiplex PCR. There are 400,000 to 500,000 clones in the sample; about 80% occur only once, and around 12% lies in the top ten. Specimen: PBMCs. The chain joins TRBV19 to TRBJ2-7; the match to TRBD2 covers 10 bases. This clonotype was obtained from a woman in her thirties or forties in good health. Some clones in this sample may be carry-over from other donors' samples. CDR3 region: CASSTGPLGLARGYEQYF. The CDR3 DNA reads TGTGCCAGTAGTACCGGACCCCTGGGACTAGCGAGGGGCTACGAGCAGTACTTC.